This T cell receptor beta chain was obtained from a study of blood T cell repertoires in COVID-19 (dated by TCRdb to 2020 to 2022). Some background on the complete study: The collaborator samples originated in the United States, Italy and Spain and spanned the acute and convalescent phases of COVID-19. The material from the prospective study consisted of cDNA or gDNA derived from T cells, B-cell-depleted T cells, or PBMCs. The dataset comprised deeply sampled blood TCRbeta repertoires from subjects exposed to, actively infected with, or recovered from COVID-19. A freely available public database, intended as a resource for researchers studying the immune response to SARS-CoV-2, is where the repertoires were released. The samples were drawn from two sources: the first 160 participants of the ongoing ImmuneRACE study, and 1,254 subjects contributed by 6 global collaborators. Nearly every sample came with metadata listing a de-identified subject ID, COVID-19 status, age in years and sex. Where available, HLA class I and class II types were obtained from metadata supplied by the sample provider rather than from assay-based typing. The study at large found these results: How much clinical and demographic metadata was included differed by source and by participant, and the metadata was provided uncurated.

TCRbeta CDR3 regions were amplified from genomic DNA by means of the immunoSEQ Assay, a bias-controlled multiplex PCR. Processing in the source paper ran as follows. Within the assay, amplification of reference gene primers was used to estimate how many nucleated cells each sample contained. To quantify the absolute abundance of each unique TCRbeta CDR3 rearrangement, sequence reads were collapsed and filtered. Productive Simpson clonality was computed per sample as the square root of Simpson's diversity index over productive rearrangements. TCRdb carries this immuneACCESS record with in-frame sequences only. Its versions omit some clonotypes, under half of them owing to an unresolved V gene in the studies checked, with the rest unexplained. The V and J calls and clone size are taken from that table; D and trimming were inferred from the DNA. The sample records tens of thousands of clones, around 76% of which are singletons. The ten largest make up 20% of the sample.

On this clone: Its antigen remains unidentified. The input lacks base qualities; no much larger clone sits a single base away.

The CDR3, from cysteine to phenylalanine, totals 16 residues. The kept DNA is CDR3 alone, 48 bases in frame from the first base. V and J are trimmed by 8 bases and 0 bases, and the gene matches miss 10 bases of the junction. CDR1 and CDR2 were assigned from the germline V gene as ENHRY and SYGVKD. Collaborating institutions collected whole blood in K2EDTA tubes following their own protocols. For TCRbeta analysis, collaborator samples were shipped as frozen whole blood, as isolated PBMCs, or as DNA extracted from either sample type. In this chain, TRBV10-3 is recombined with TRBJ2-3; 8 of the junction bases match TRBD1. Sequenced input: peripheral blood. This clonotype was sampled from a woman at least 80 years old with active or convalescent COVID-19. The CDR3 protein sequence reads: CAISRTGPSSTDTQYF. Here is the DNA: TGTGCCATCTCACGGACAGGGCCCTCTAGCACAGATACGCAGTATTTT.